The entry below describes one TCR beta chain. Its antigen remains unidentified. No base-level quality is on record; no much larger clone is a single base apart. Including the terminal cysteine and phenylalanine, the CDR3 comprises 14 residues. The sequence is cut down to CDR3 DNA, 42 bases in frame from base 1. Here V drops 8 bases and J drops 6 bases, and the junction holds 6 bases not matched to any gene. The germline V gene sets CDR1 to SGHTA and CDR2 to FQGNSA. The immunoSEQ hsTCRB assay version 4, run in survey mode, was used to sequence TCRbeta repertoires from genomic DNA. Genomic DNA was diluted to roughly 9.5 ng/uL, using up to 1 ug per sample for TCRbeta sequencing. Under the source paper's analysis protocol: Analysis of the TCRbeta data was done in ImmunoSeq Analyzer 3.0, and diversity was computed on productive nucleotide rearrangements. The improved Chao index was used to estimate lower-bound TCR diversity, and the Gini coefficient was used to estimate clonality using the Immunarch R package. Different nucleotide rearrangements encoding the same CDR3beta amino acid sequence were counted as distinct clonotypes. Differential abundance analysis found TCRbeta sequences that were significantly enriched in antigen-responding cells compared with anti-CD3/anti-CD28-activated cells. GLIPH2 grouped TCRs by predicted peptide-MHC specificity, both within each participant and across combined participant data sets. Here the immuneACCESS table is served through TCRdb, limited to in-frame sequences with V and J called. Missing clones are a known gap in these copies; in checked studies unresolved V genes cover under half, and the rest lacks a known reason. V, J and clone size reflect that table, while D and trimming were determined from the DNA. This sample comprises roughly 34,000 clones, roughly 82% of them detected only once. The leading ten clones occupy roughly 6.7% of the sample.

The treatment or condition label on this specimen signifies: suppressive antiretroviral therapy. Lysates of CMV-infected fibroblasts at 9 to 10 ug/mL were used to stimulate the cells. Nonresponding CD40L-negative CD69-negative CD45RO-high memory CD4+ T cells were sorted as memory populations depleted of antigen-responding cells. HIV-1-infected adults in whom suppressive ART had been started during chronic infection were enrolled as participants. Participants had undetectable plasma HIV-1 RNA below 50 copies/mL for at least 4 years. To be included, participants needed a CD4+ T cell count above 400 cells/uL and a positive CMV serology. Before stimulation, PBMCs were isolated using density centrifugation and then depleted of CD8+ T cells. CD8-depleted PBMCs were stimulated for 15 to 20 hours with anti-CD28/CD49d costimulation, CD40-blocking antibody and enfuvirtide to prevent new infections. Cell sorting was done on a Beckman Coulter MoFlo Legacy or XDP sorter, and dead cells were excluded with propidium iodide. For samples with more than one million cells, genomic DNA was extracted with the QIAamp DNA Mini Kit, and for all other samples the Quick-DNA Microprep Kit was used.

The sample belongs to a study of persistence of HIV-infected CD4 T cells (dated by TCRdb to the early 2020s). Context from the whole study: CMV- and HIV-1 Gag-responding CD4+ T cells were isolated from ART-treated individuals so that antigen-driven clonal expansion of HIV-1-infected cells could be examined. Suppressive ART had been received by participants for a median of roughly 8 years. Cross-participant TCR cluster analysis included 8 participants for CMV and over five participants for Gag. Apart from two participants who underwent leukapheresis at a single time point, peripheral blood samples of up to roughly 180 mL were collected from participants at multiple time points. Proviral sequencing was used to assess clonality among infected cells, whereas TCRbeta sequencing gauged the clonality of all cells within each sorted population.

Broader findings and caveats from the paper: Significantly lower TCRbeta richness was observed in CMV- and Gag-responding cells than in anti-CD3/anti-CD28-responding cells, and higher oligoclonality was observed in CMV-responding cells than in CD3/CD28-stimulated and Gag-responding cells. Antigen-responding cells were enriched for expanded CDR3beta sequences that were degenerate, which suggests that CD4+ responses to CMV and Gag underwent convergent selection. The study involved few individuals and tested only a limited range of antigens. A correlation was observed between TCR oligoclonality and proviral oligoclonality within the same sorted populations. Bulk TCR analyses could not be restricted to the rare CMV-responding cells that actually carried HIV-1 proviruses.

This receptor was obtained from an adult woman with HIV who was CMV-seropositive. In this chain, TRBV7-2 is recombined with TRBJ2-3, and 12 junctional nucleotides match TRBD2. Specimen: CD4+ T cells sorted from PBMCs after roughly 20-hour stimulation, collected from a patient who received antiretroviral therapy. Interpreted using the paper, the cell subset or site label stands for: CD40L-CD69- CD45RO-high memory CD4 T cells not responding to CMV lysate. The CDR3 region has the sequence CASQGTSGWDTQYF. The nucleotide sequence reads as follows: TGTGCCAGCCAAGGGACTAGCGGGTGGGATACGCAGTATTTT.